Below, 29 T cell receptor beta chains from the same sample are listed, as sequenced in a study of blood T cell repertoires in COVID-19. Only in-frame clones appear in the TCRdb table, and some are missing; sequencing was by immunoSEQ multiplex PCR. Here the sample spans a few hundred thousand clones, approximately 82% being singletons. Sequenced material: peripheral blood. These receptors originate from a woman in her forties who had recovered from COVID-19.

The chain uses TRBV6-6 and TRBJ2-7; 9 positions agree with TRBD2. The ends lost 0 bases at V and 7 bases at J; junction bases unmatched: 10. The CDR3 covers 16 residues. Germline CDR1 is MNHNY and CDR2 is SVGAGI (reference sequence). The CDR3 nucleotides read TGTGCCAGCAGTTACTCAGCAGGTAGCGGGGGAGGAGAGCAGTACTTC. Protein: CASSYSAGSGGGEQYF.

V usage is TRBV12-3 or TRBV12-4 and J usage is TRBJ2-1; tentative D call: TRBD2 (5 bases). Trimming took off 2 bases at V and 8 bases at J, with 7 bases between the two ends. The CDR3 totals 12 residues. CDR3 bases: TGTGCCAGCAGTTTATCCGGGGATGAGCAGTTCTTC. This sequence encodes CASSLSGDEQFF.

The chain recombines TRBV27 with TRBJ2-7; D possibly corresponds to TRBD1 (6 bases). This CDR3 comprises 14 residues. Germline CDR1 is MNHEY and CDR2 is SMNVEV (reference sequence). V was cut by 0 bases and J by 3 bases, with 9 bases left in between. The DNA for the CDR3 is TGTGCCAGCAGTTTATCCGGCAGGGGCTACGAGCAGTACTTC. Translated: CASSLSGRGYEQYF.

The chain combines TRBV19 with TRBJ2-3; the D is unclear. Trimming removed 2 bases at V and 1 base at J, with 10 bases between. The CDR3 length is 15 residues. CDR1 and CDR2 from the germline V gene are LNHDA and SQIVND (reference sequence). The CDR3 region has the DNA TGTGCCAGTAGTATAATCGGCGGAGGCACAGATACGCAGTATTTT. It codes for CASSIIGGGTDTQYF.

The chain is built from TRBV9 and TRBJ2-2; 11 bases map to TRBD2. V gave up 0 bases and J gave up 5 bases; unmatched junction bases: 3. CDR3 size: 16 residues. Germline V lookup: CDR1 SGDLS, CDR2 YYNGEE. CDR3 in amino acids: CASSVGLAGLTGELFF. CDR3 bases: TGTGCCAGCAGCGTAGGACTAGCGGGGCTAACCGGGGAGCTGTTTTTT.

The chain is built from TRBV28 and TRBJ2-1; possibly TRBD1 for D (6 bases). Germline V gives CDR1 MDHEN, CDR2 SYDVKM. The CDR3 spans 15 residues. Trimming shortened V by 4 bases and J by 6 bases, and 16 bases separated the two germline ends. The CDR3 nucleotides are TGTGCCAGCAGTTCGCAACCACAGGGAGCCAATGAGCAGTTCTTC. As protein: CASSSQPQGANEQFF.

The chain carries TRBV7-2 and TRBJ2-6; 7 bases align to TRBD1. The V and J ends lost 5 bases and 1 base, in that order; junction bases with no gene match: 2. This CDR3 contains 15 residues. Germline V CDR1 and CDR2: SGHTA, FQGNSA. The CDR3 protein is CASSLTGSGANVLTF. CDR3 sequence (DNA): TGTGCCAGCAGCCTGACAGGGTCTGGGGCCAACGTCCTGACTTTC.

The table lists this clone with a count of one. This sequence joins TRBV6-4 and TRBJ2-3; 15 bases align to TRBD2. The CDR3 extends over 17 amino acids. The ends lost 4 bases at V and 4 bases at J; junction bases unmatched: 6. CDR1 MRHNA and CDR2 SNTAGT come from the germline V gene. CDR3 region: CASSGTSGGASADTQYF. The CDR3 bases are TGTGCCAGCAGTGGGACTAGCGGGGGGGCGTCTGCAGATACGCAGTATTTT.

The gene calls are TRBV2 and TRBJ2-3; 8 bases map to TRBD2. Germline values: CDR1 SNHLY, CDR2 FYNNEI. The CDR3 runs to 15 residues. Trimming at V came to 6 bases and at J to 4 bases, leaving 9 bases not matched to a gene. The CDR3 sequence: CASRETGTRADTQYF. In DNA form, the CDR3 reads TGTGCCAGCAGGGAGACCGGGACTAGAGCAGATACGCAGTATTTT.

This clone came up a few times. The V call is TRBV5-3, the J call TRBJ2-2; 7 bases are shared with TRBD1. TRBV5-3 carries the ORF label, with uncertain function. The CDR3 covers 17 residues. The V gene end was trimmed by 2 bases and the J gene end by 0 bases; junction bases not matched to a gene: 7. The chain's CDR3 is CARSFIDRDTNTGELFF. The CDR3 DNA is TGTGCCAGAAGCTTTATCGACAGGGACACGAACACCGGGGAGCTGTTTTTT.

Worth noting for this clone: Its ends do not fully match the called genes, so a read error is possible. This rearrangement joins TRBV5-1 to TRBJ1-6; 7 bases match TRBD1. The CDR3 totals 17 residues. Germline values: CDR1 SGHRS, CDR2 YFSETQ. The CDR3 protein is CASSSGQPSSFNSPLHF. CDR3 coding DNA: TGCGCCAGCAGCTCGGGACAGCCCTCCTCCTTTAATTCACCCCTCCACTTT.

This clone was recorded a few times. J is TRBJ1-5 and V is TRBV6-2 or TRBV6-3, with 7 bases fitting TRBD1. CDR1 and CDR2 from the germline V gene are MNHEY and SVGEGT. V gave up 6 bases and J gave up 6 bases; unmatched junction bases: 8. CDR3 length: 14 residues. The chain's CDR3 is CASSNRQGIQPQHF. CDR3 DNA sequence: TGTGCCAGCAGCAACCGACAGGGCATTCAGCCCCAGCATTTT.

The V and J genes are TRBV21-1 and TRBJ1-3. TRBV21-1 is shown as a pseudogene. The CDR3 sequence is 16 residues long. CDR3: CASSRRECLSGNTIYF. Written as DNA, the CDR3 is TGTGCCAGCAGCAGGCGGGAGTGTCTCTCTGGAAACACCATATATTTT.

The chain recombines TRBV10-3 with TRBJ2-5; 7 nucleotides line up with TRBD2. Germline V CDR1 and CDR2: ENHRY, SYGVKD. Unmatched junction bases numbered 8, after V lost 5 bases and J lost 2 bases. The CDR3 is made up of 15 amino acids. CDR3 sequence reads: CAISNLPGLQETQYF. DNA for the CDR3: TGTGCCATCAGTAACCTACCGGGACTACAAGAGACCCAGTACTTC.

The rearrangement joins TRBV11-3 to TRBJ1-6; unclear D gene. This CDR3 has 13 amino acids. The germline CDR1 and CDR2 sequences are SGHNT and YENEEA. V gave up 1 base and J gave up 7 bases, with 5 bases separating them. The CDR3 DNA reads as TGTGCCAGCAGCTTAGGGGCCAATTCACCCCTCCACTTT. Translated: CASSLGANSPLHF.

The rearrangement uses TRBV18 and TRBJ1-1, with D possibly matching TRBD1 (6 bases). Per the germline V gene, CDR1 is KGHSH and CDR2 is LQKENI. V lost 5 bases and J 6 bases, leaving 13 bases between the germline ends. The CDR3 runs to 13 residues. CDR3 in amino acids: CASSTTGRAEAFF. As DNA, the CDR3 is TGTGCCAGCTCAACAACAGGGCGTGCTGAAGCTTTCTTT.

J is TRBJ2-7 and V is TRBV2; 9 bases are shared with TRBD1. The CDR3 spans 14 residues. Germline CDR1 and CDR2: SNHLY and FYNNEI. The ends lost 6 bases at V and 0 bases at J; junction bases unmatched: 3. The CDR3 DNA is TGTGCCAGCAGGGGGGGACAGGGCTCCTACGAGCAGTACTTC. Protein sequence: CASRGGQGSYEQYF.

This chain joins TRBV9 and TRBJ2-1, with 11 bases fitting TRBD2. The CDR3 totals 14 residues. Germline V gene sequence: CDR1 SGDLS, CDR2 YYNGEE. The J segment lost 9 bases and the V segment lost 4 bases, leaving 6 bases of the junction unmatched. The CDR3 nucleotides are TGTGCCAGCAGCTCGACTAGCGGGGACGGTGAGCAGTTCTTC. Translating it yields CASSSTSGDGEQFF. The complete variable domain, with remaining parts taken from reference TRBV9 and TRBJ2-1, reads DSGVTQTPKHLITATGQRVTLRCSPRSGDLSVYWYQQSLDQGLQFLIQYYNGEERAKGNILERFSAQQFPDLHSELNLSSLELGDSALYFCASSSTSGDGEQFFGPGTRLTVL.

DNA of the CDR3: TGTGCCAGCAGCTTAGTGCAGGGGGTGACTGAAGCTTTCTTT. It is translated as CASSLVQGVTEAFF. The rearrangement links TRBV11-3 to TRBJ1-1; 7 bases are a match to TRBD1. CDR1 is SGHNT and CDR2 is YENEEA in the germline V gene. V shed 1 base and J 5 bases; nucleotides not matched to a gene: 4. This CDR3 comprises 14 residues. The variable domain in full, with the rest retrieved from reference TRBV11-3 and TRBJ1-1, is EAGVVQSPRYKIIEKKQPVAFWCNPISGHNTLYWYLQNLGQGPELLIRYENEEAVDDSQLPKDRFSAERLKGVDSTLKIQPAELGDSAVYLCASSLVQGVTEAFFGQGTRLTVV.

This clone was counted once. This sequence joins TRBV20-1 and TRBJ1-1, with TRBD1 as a possible D gene (5 bases). The CDR3 runs 11 residues. Germline loops: CDR1 DFQATT, CDR2 SNEGSKA (reference sequence). The V and J ends lost 7 bases and 4 bases respectively, with 10 bases between them. CDR3 nucleotides: TGCAGTGTCAGGGATCGCACTGAAGCTTTCTTT. Translated, it gives CSVRDRTEAFF.

This clone has only one observation. V and J are TRBV30 and TRBJ1-4; TRBD1 aligns across 7 bases. Trimming cost V 0 bases and J 7 bases; bases outside gene matches: 5. Germline V gene lookup returns CDR1 GTSNPN and CDR2 SVGIG (reference sequence). The CDR3 is 14 residues long. The CDR3 spells CAWSVDRAGEKLFF. The CDR3 bases are TGTGCCTGGAGTGTAGACAGGGCGGGTGAAAAACTGTTTTTT.

The chain recombines TRBV6-4 with TRBJ1-5; 8 nucleotides match TRBD1. This CDR3 is 14 amino acids long. After removal of 8 bases from V and 7 bases from J, the junction contained 10 bases not matched to a gene. Germline V gene data show CDR1 as MRHNA and CDR2 as SNTAGT. CDR3 loop: CASVRQGPNQPQHF. DNA for the CDR3: TGTGCCAGCGTAAGACAGGGGCCAAACCAGCCCCAGCATTTT.

The chain has TRBV2 and TRBJ2-3, with TRBD1 matching 7 bases. Trimming took 6 bases from V and 2 from J; bases not matched to a gene: 11. The CDR3 sequence is 16 residues long. From germline, CDR1 is SNHLY and CDR2 FYNNEI. CDR3 DNA sequence: TGTGCCAGCAGGCTCCTCGAACAGGGGTCCACAGATACGCAGTATTTT. Protein: CASRLLEQGSTDTQYF. Using reference TRBV2 and TRBJ2-3 for the parts outside the CDR3, the full variable domain is EPEVTQTPSHQVTQMGQEVILRCVPISNHLYFYWYRQILGQKVEFLVSFYNNEISEKSEIFDDQFSVERPDGSNFTLKIRSTKLEDSAMYFCASRLLEQGSTDTQYFGPGTRLTVL.

The chain links TRBV11-2 to TRBJ2-5; possibly TRBD2 for D (5 bases). V was trimmed by 1 base and J by 5 bases, leaving 14 bases between them. Germline values: CDR1 SGHAT, CDR2 FQNNGV. CDR3 length: 15 amino acids. The CDR3 DNA sequence: TGTGCCAGCAGCTTAGGAGGGAATGGCGAGGAGACCCAGTACTTC. It is translated as CASSLGGNGEETQYF.

The chain couples TRBV2 to TRBJ1-3; the match to TRBD1 covers 7 bases. V dropped 3 bases and J dropped 2; count of bases not matched to a gene: 7. Germline CDR1 reads SNHLY; CDR2 reads FYNNEI. This CDR3 contains 16 residues. CDR3 bases: TGTGCCAGCAGTGAGGGGCAGGGGGGAACTGGAAACACCATATATTTT. It yields the protein CASSEGQGGTGNTIYF.

The chain uses TRBV15 and TRBJ1-1; D not resolved. Germline V lookup: CDR1 LNHNV, CDR2 YYDKDF (reference sequence). The CDR3 sequence is 18 residues long. Trimming shortened V by 0 bases and J by 3 bases, and 20 bases separated the two germline ends. CDR3 sequence reads: CATSRDRVGVRRDTEAFF. The CDR3 bases are TGTGCCACCAGCAGAGATCGGGTCGGGGTTAGACGGGACACTGAAGCTTTCTTT.

Here the CDR3 DNA reads TGCGCCAGCAGCTCCTCGTTCTCAGCAGATACGCAGTATTTT. Amino acid sequence: CASSSSFSADTQYF. The V gene is TRBV5-1, the J gene TRBJ2-3; D is unresolved. In germline, CDR1 is SGHRS, CDR2 YFSETQ. The CDR3 loop spans 14 amino acids. Trimming took 3 bases from V and 4 from J, leaving 12 bases between them.

The rearrangement joins TRBV5-1 to TRBJ1-1; 8 bases fit TRBD1. Germline assignment: CDR1 SGHRS and CDR2 YFSETQ. V lost 4 bases, J lost 2 bases, and 10 bases stayed unmatched. This CDR3 contains 16 residues. The CDR3 here is CASSPHRQGINTEAFF. As DNA, the CDR3 is TGCGCCAGCAGCCCCCACCGACAGGGGATCAACACTGAAGCTTTCTTT.

There are a few counts of this clone. CDR3 loop: CASSPLDWRDTQYF. CDR3 coding DNA: TGTGCCAGCAGTCCCCTGGACTGGAGGGATACGCAGTATTTT. The V and J genes are TRBV2 and TRBJ2-3; D is perhaps TRBD2 (5 bases). Germline CDR1 SNHLY, CDR2 FYNNEI. V lost 5 bases and J 6 bases, leaving 15 bases between the germline ends. The CDR3 spans 14 residues.